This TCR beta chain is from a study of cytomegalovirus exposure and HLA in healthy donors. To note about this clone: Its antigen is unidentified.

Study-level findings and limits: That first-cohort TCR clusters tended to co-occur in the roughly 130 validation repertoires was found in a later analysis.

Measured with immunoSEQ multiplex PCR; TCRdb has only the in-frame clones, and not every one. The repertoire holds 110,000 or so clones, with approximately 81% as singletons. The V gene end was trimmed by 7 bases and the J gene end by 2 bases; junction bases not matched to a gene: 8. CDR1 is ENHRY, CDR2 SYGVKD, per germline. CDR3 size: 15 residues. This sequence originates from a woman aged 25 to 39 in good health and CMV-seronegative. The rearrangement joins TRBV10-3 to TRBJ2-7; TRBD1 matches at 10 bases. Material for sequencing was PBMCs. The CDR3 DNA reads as TGTGCCATCACCAAAGGGACAGGGGTTGCCTACGAGCAGTACTTC. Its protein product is CAITKGTGVAYEQYF.